This paragraph reports one TCR beta chain. What it binds is unknown. The data belong to a study of cytomegalovirus exposure and HLA in healthy donors. The study ran its PCR with 60 Vbeta and 13 Jbeta primers. Method: immunoSEQ multiplex PCR; TCRdb's copy keeps in-frame clones and lacks some. The table for this sample gives fewer than 45,000 clones. Germline CDR1 MNHNY, CDR2 SVGAGI (reference sequence). V gave up 8 bases and J gave up 5 bases; unmatched junction bases: 11. The CDR3 runs 15 residues. Notes on the study in general: According to a later analysis, donors in an Asian-associated ancestry cluster reportedly had fewer N-insertions than the approximately 730-donor mean. In a later analysis, across HLA loci, associated TCR counts were highest for DRB1, lowest for HLA-C. Investigators reported some 150 TCR beta chains as tied to cytomegalovirus. Later analysis demonstrated an association between a missense DCLRE1C variant and TCR beta V- and J-gene trimming.

Sequenced input: PBMCs. This clonotype was obtained from a man between 40 and 49 years old in good health and CMV-seropositive. The chain links TRBV6-6 to TRBJ2-5, with 10 bases aligning to TRBD2. CDR3 loop: CASVRAGGPQETQYF. In nucleotides, the CDR3 is TGTGCCAGCGTTAGAGCGGGAGGGCCGCAGGAGACCCAGTACTTC.